The entry that follows covers one TCR beta chain sequence. The antigen is not known. Generated by immunoSEQ multiplex PCR, the TCRdb table keeps only in-frame clones and is missing some. The sample consists of fewer than 250,000 clones, about 92% of them appearing once. From germline, CDR1 is SQVTM and CDR2 ANQGSEA. V trimming: 2 bases; J trimming: 4 bases; junction bases outside the gene matches: 7. CDR3 length: 15 amino acids. The data belong to a study of T cell responses to AZD1222 COVID-19 vaccine. Study findings and constraints: Vaccine-associated CD4 TCRs spanned spike, dominant at 160-218 and 743-854. Reportedly, nearly half the spike-specific TCRs target unmutated variant regions.

J is TRBJ2-1 and V is TRBV29-1; the match to TRBD1 covers 8 bases. The specimen comprised peripheral blood, sampled on day 0 of AZD1222 vaccination. The receptor was derived from an adult in good health. Written as DNA, the CDR3 is TGCAGCGTTGAATCAGGGGGCCGACGGTACAATGAGCAGTTCTTC. Translation: CSVESGGRRYNEQFF.